This record concerns one T cell receptor beta chain sequence. Its antigen is not known. These data come from a study of blood T cells in healthy people across ages. This CDR3 region has 13 residues. V lost 2 bases to trimming and J lost 8 bases, with 12 bases between them. Findings and caveats of the study: Versus aged donors, long-lived donors had higher diversity and more naive CD4+ cells. Significant beta diversity loss was already apparent by age roughly 40, declining roughly linearly.

A second about 6 to 12 cycle PCR used barcoded and J-beta primers. TCRdb re-called the 5' RACE reads through MiXCR, storing one row per CDR3 protein. The table includes over 500,000 distinct CDR3 sequences, approximately 52% detected once. The sample consisted of blood. This TCR was recovered from an elderly woman in good health. The chain joins TRBV12-3 or TRBV12-4 to TRBJ1-2; D perhaps matches TRBD1 (5 bases). CDR3 loop: CASSLKGPVGYTF. The DNA of the CDR3 is TGTGCCAGCAGTTTAAAGGGGCCGGTGGGCTACACCTTC.